Below, 25 T cell receptor beta chains from the same sample are listed, as sequenced in a study of blood T cell repertoires in COVID-19. Method: immunoSEQ multiplex PCR; TCRdb's copy keeps in-frame clones and lacks some. Of around 62,000 clones in the sample, 88% are singletons; the top ten hold roughly 1.2%. Sequenced material: peripheral blood. The receptors were sampled from a woman aged 55 to 70 with acute or convalescent COVID-19.

The V call is TRBV21-1, the J call TRBJ1-2. TRBV21-1 is shown as a pseudogene. The CDR3 spans 15 residues. The CDR3 here is CASSKTRGEGYGYTF. The CDR3 region has the DNA TGTGCCAGCAGCAAAACGAGAGGGGAGGGCTATGGCTACACCTTC.

The V call is TRBV4-2, the J call TRBJ2-1; a possible D gene is TRBD2 (7 bases). The ends were cut back, 1 base at V and 7 bases at J, with 20 bases in the middle. This CDR3 has 17 residues. Germline CDR1 and CDR2: LGHNA and YNFKEQ. DNA of the CDR3: TGTGCCAGCAGCCAAGGGGGGGGGCGGAGCGAAGGAAATGAGCAGTTCTTC. It specifies CASSQGGGRSEGNEQFF.

V and J are TRBV6-1 and TRBJ2-5; D remains ambiguous. Trimming removed 3 bases from V and 2 bases from J, with 7 bases in between. CDR3 length: 13 amino acids. Germline-derived CDR1 and CDR2 are MNHNS and SASEGT. CDR3 sequence: CASSENRQETQYF. The CDR3 nucleotides are TGTGCCAGCAGTGAGAACAGACAAGAGACCCAGTACTTC.

The chain employs TRBV9 and TRBJ2-2; TRBD2 is a possible D gene (7 bases). Per germline, CDR1 SGDLS and CDR2 YYNGEE. The CDR3 has 16 amino acids. Trimming took off 4 bases at V and 5 bases at J, with 18 bases between the two ends. The CDR3 coding sequence is TGTGCCAGCAGCCAAACGGCGGGGGCGCGAACCGGGGAGCTGTTTTTT. Its translation: CASSQTAGARTGELFF.

The J gene is TRBJ1-2, the V gene TRBV6-2 or TRBV6-3; possible D gene TRBD1, 6 bases. V shed 4 bases and J shed 6 bases, with 15 bases lying between them. CDR1 is MNHEY, CDR2 SVGEGT, per germline. There are 14 residues in the CDR3. In nucleotides, the CDR3 is TGTGCCAGCAGTTCCAGGGGAGCCCTTAATGGCTACACCTTC. Translation gives CASSSRGALNGYTF.

The rearrangement joins TRBV28 to TRBJ1-4, with 7 bases lining up with TRBD1. The V segment lost 7 bases and the J segment 7 bases; nucleotides outside the gene matches: 9. Germline CDR1 and CDR2: MDHEN and SYDVKM. The CDR3 totals 14 residues. The CDR3: CASKQNRGGEKLFF. In DNA form, the CDR3 reads TGTGCCAGCAAGCAAAACAGGGGCGGTGAAAAACTGTTTTTT.

The chain combines TRBV7-2 with TRBJ1-4, with D unclear. Germline lookup yields CDR1 SGHTA and CDR2 FQGNSA. Trimming took 5 bases from V and 0 from J, leaving 10 bases between them. This CDR3 contains 15 residues. The DNA of the CDR3 is TGTGCCAGCAGCCCCTGGCTGACAACTAATGAAAAACTGTTTTTT. As protein: CASSPWLTTNEKLFF.

The chain links TRBV6-5 to TRBJ2-7; 9 bases line up with TRBD2. The V and J ends lost 6 bases and 0 bases, in that order; junction bases with no gene match: 6. Germline V gene data show CDR1 as MNHEY and CDR2 as SVGAGI. This CDR3 has 15 residues. CDR3 residues: CASRPGLASSYEQYV. The CDR3 region has the DNA TGTGCCAGCAGGCCGGGACTAGCAAGCTCCTACGAGCAGTACGTC.

This clone turned up a few times. V is TRBV3-1 (or the pseudogene TRBV3-2) and J is TRBJ1-1; possibly TRBD1 for D (5 bases). This CDR3 is 12 amino acids long. Germline CDR1 LGHDT, CDR2 YNNKEL (reference sequence). Between the trimmed V and J ends, which lost 2 bases and 10 bases, there was a span of 11 bases. The CDR3 nucleotides read TGTGCCAGCAGCCAACGACAGTCTGGAGCTTTCTTT. This sequence encodes CASSQRQSGAFF.

J is TRBJ1-3 and V is TRBV5-1; 7 nucleotides match TRBD1. This CDR3 comprises 15 residues. Germline V gives CDR1 SGHRS, CDR2 YFSETQ. Germline trimming cut 4 bases from V and 5 bases from J; bases unmatched to any gene: 9. The CDR3 here is CASSQGQDGRNTIYF. The CDR3 nucleotides read TGCGCCAGCAGCCAAGGACAGGATGGTAGAAACACCATATATTTT. Full variable domain (remainder filled in from reference TRBV5-1 and TRBJ1-3): KAGVTQTPRYLIKTRGQQVTLSCSPISGHRSVSWYQQTPGQGLQFLFEYFSETQRNKGNFPGRFSGRQFSNSRSEMNVSTLELGDSALYLCASSQGQDGRNTIYFGEGSWLTVV.

The V call is TRBV10-1, the J call TRBJ2-5; D is possibly TRBD2 (5 bases). V lost 1 base to trimming and J lost 1 base, with 10 bases between them. Germline V lookup: CDR1 WNHNN, CDR2 SYGVQD (reference sequence). This CDR3 region has 15 residues. CDR3 in amino acids: CASSEYARVQETQYF. The DNA of the CDR3 is TGCGCCAGCAGTGAGTACGCGCGGGTCCAAGAGACCCAGTACTTC.

This rearrangement joins TRBV5-1 to TRBJ1-1, with D uncertain. Germline V CDR1 and CDR2: SGHRS, YFSETQ. The CDR3 is made up of 13 amino acids. V gave up 6 bases and J gave up 1 base, with 10 bases separating them. DNA of the CDR3: TGCGCCAGCACCGGAGGAACGAACACTGAAGCTTTCTTT. This gives the protein CASTGGTNTEAFF.

The V and J genes are TRBV2 and TRBJ1-2; a possible D gene is TRBD1 (5 bases). This CDR3 region has 13 residues. V shed 4 bases and J shed 5 bases, with 11 bases lying between them. CDR1 is SNHLY, CDR2 FYNNEI, per germline. The CDR3: CASSGGERYGYTF. The CDR3 region has the DNA TGTGCCAGCAGTGGGGGGGAAAGGTATGGCTACACCTTC.

The chain uses TRBV28 and TRBJ2-7, with TRBD1 as a possible D gene (6 bases). Germline CDR1 MDHEN, CDR2 SYDVKM. V was trimmed by 6 bases and J by 6 bases, leaving 21 bases between them. The CDR3 sequence is 15 residues long. The CDR3 DNA reads as TGTGCCAGCAGAAGAGCCCGGGACACCGGGGTCGAGCAGTACGTC. Encoded protein: CASRRARDTGVEQYV.

This clone was recorded a few times. The V gene is TRBV2, the J gene TRBJ1-5; D is undetermined. This CDR3 is 16 amino acids long. The germline V and J ends were trimmed by 4 bases and 0 bases, with 13 bases remaining between them. Germline values: CDR1 SNHLY, CDR2 FYNNEI. The CDR3 DNA is TGTGCCAGCAGTGCCGACGAACAGTATAGCAATCAGCCCCAGCATTTT. It codes for CASSADEQYSNQPQHF.

The chain recombines TRBV5-6 with TRBJ2-7, with 11 bases lining up with TRBD1. Germline trimming cut 4 bases from V and 9 bases from J; bases unmatched to any gene: 9. The CDR3 sequence is 14 residues long. Per germline, CDR1 SGHDT and CDR2 YYEEEE. The CDR3 DNA follows: TGTGCCAGCAGCCCAGGGACAGGGGGTATTGTGCAGTACGTC. As protein: CASSPGTGGIVQYV.

The V and J genes are TRBV5-1 and TRBJ2-5; TRBD1 matches 9 bases. CDR3 size: 15 residues. Germline loops: CDR1 SGHRS, CDR2 YFSETQ. V was clipped by 4 bases and J by 5 bases; unmatched bases: 9. In DNA, the CDR3 is TGCGCCAGCAGCAGCCGACAGGGGGGTCGGGAGACCCAGTACTTC. Translation: CASSSRQGGRETQYF. The full variable domain, completed using reference TRBV5-1 and TRBJ2-5, is KAGVTQTPRYLIKTRGQQVTLSCSPISGHRSVSWYQQTPGQGLQFLFEYFSETQRNKGNFPGRFSGRQFSNSRSEMNVSTLELGDSALYLCASSSRQGGRETQYFGPGTRLLVL.

V gene TRBV18 combines with J gene TRBJ1-6; no clear D. V gave up 6 bases and J gave up 7 bases, with 19 bases separating them. This CDR3 has 16 amino acids. Germline V gives CDR1 KGHSH, CDR2 LQKENI. The CDR3, as DNA: TGTGCCAGCTCCCCCCGGGAGGGAGCGTCAAATTCACCCCTCCACTTT. Translation: CASSPREGASNSPLHF. The whole variable domain, filled in from reference TRBV18 and TRBJ1-6, reads NAGVMQNPRHLVRRRGQEARLRCSPMKGHSHVYWYRQLPEEGLKFMVYLQKENIIDESGMPKERFSAEFPKEGPSILRIQQVVRGDSAAYFCASSPREGASNSPLHFGNGTRLTVT.

The chain joins TRBV5-1 to TRBJ2-3, with a tentative D call TRBD2 (5 bases). Germline loops: CDR1 SGHRS, CDR2 YFSETQ. The CDR3 is 15 amino acids. V was pared by 7 bases and J by 0 bases, with 15 bases between. The CDR3 is CASARETLSTDTQYF. DNA for the CDR3: TGCGCCAGCGCTAGGGAGACACTTAGCACAGATACGCAGTATTTT.

The CDR3 region has the DNA TGTGCCAGCAGTGAACAAGGGGGAAGAATTTCACCCCTCCACTTT. Protein product: CASSEQGGRISPLHF. The V and J genes are TRBV2 and TRBJ1-6, with a weak D call TRBD1 (6 bases). The germline V gene encodes CDR1 SNHLY and CDR2 FYNNEI. The CDR3 totals 15 residues. Trimming took off 2 bases at V and 9 bases at J, with 14 bases between the two ends.

The chain employs TRBV7-6 and TRBJ2-2, with 11 bases lining up with TRBD2. V was pared by 1 base and J by 3 bases, with 7 bases of the junction left unmatched. Germline V lookup: CDR1 SGHVS, CDR2 FNYEAQ. The CDR3 consists of 18 residues. The CDR3 reads CASSLVVGGLADTGELFF. The DNA of the CDR3 is TGTGCCAGCAGCTTAGTGGTTGGGGGACTAGCGGACACCGGGGAGCTGTTTTTT. Supplemented by reference TRBV7-6 and TRBJ2-2, the full variable domain reads GAGVSQSPRYKVTKRGQDVALRCDPISGHVSLYWYRQALGQGPEFLTYFNYEAQQDKSGLPNDRFSAERPEGSISTLTIQRTEQRDSAMYRCASSLVVGGLADTGELFFGEGSRLTVL.

This clone was seen more than once but under ten times. This rearrangement joins TRBV20-1 to TRBJ2-1, with 12 bases that match TRBD2. The ends lost 3 bases at V and 7 bases at J; junction bases unmatched: 7. The germline V gene encodes CDR1 DFQATT and CDR2 SNEGSKA (reference sequence). The CDR3 length is 15 residues. The CDR3 is CSASSLAGGWNEQFF. The DNA for the CDR3 is TGCAGTGCTAGTTCGCTAGCGGGAGGGTGGAATGAGCAGTTCTTC.

This chain connects TRBV19 to TRBJ2-2; 7 nucleotides align to TRBD1. CDR3 length: 15 residues. From germline, CDR1 is LNHDA and CDR2 SQIVND (reference sequence). The trim removed 1 base at V and 5 bases at J, leaving 4 bases unmatched. CDR3 region: CASSIGDRVTGELFF. In nucleotides, the CDR3 is TGTGCCAGTAGTATAGGGGACAGAGTGACCGGGGAGCTGTTTTTT. Full variable domain (rest looked up from reference TRBV19 and TRBJ2-2): DGGITQSPKYLFRKEGQNVTLSCEQNLNHDAMYWYRQDPGQGLRLIYYSQIVNDFQKGDIAEGYSVSREKKESFPLTVTSAQKNPTAFYLCASSIGDRVTGELFFGEGSRLTVL.

The V call is TRBV2, the J call TRBJ1-1; TRBD1 matches 8 bases. The CDR3 consists of 13 residues. The junction had 3 bases not matched to a gene; V was cut back by 6 bases and J by 3 bases. Germline lookup yields CDR1 SNHLY and CDR2 FYNNEI. The chain's CDR3 is CASRKGQDTEAFF. The CDR3 DNA follows: TGTGCCAGCAGGAAGGGACAGGACACTGAAGCTTTCTTT.

The chain recombines TRBV11-3 with TRBJ1-1, with D unresolved. This CDR3 has 13 amino acids. The germline gives CDR1 SGHNT, CDR2 YENEEA. The ends were cut back, 5 bases at V and 2 bases at J, with 9 bases in the middle. CDR3 protein: CASSLQQNTEAFF. CDR3 bases: TGTGCCAGCAGCCTACAGCAAAACACTGAAGCTTTCTTT.